A selection of T cell receptor beta chains follows, all from one sample in a study of T cells in localized non-small cell lung cancer. Only in-frame clones appear in the TCRdb table, and some are missing; sequencing was by immunoSEQ multiplex PCR. The table records 53,000 or so clones, roughly nine tenths of them present only once. Sequences were derived from peripheral blood, sampled before any cancer treatment. Every receptor here comes from a man aged 35 to 70 with stage I lung adenocarcinoma. The CDR3 runs from the conserved cysteine through the conserved F or W. The D gene is left open where the match is weak. Rows may omit the clone size; those that give it use once, few, many or a size class.

abundance,v_gene,j_gene,d_gene,CDR3nt,CDR3aa
.,TRBV5-1,TRBJ1-1,.,TGCGCCAGCAGCTTGGTAGTTGGGCCGAACACTGAAGCTTTCTTT,CASSLVVGPNTEAFF
.,TRBV5-4,TRBJ2-1,TRBD2,TGTGCCAGCAGCTCAGGGGGTAGCGGGAGTGCAAATGAGCAGTTCTTC,CASSSGGSGSANEQFF
.,TRBV5-1,TRBJ2-3,.,TGCGCCAGCAGCTTAGGACGACCAAGCACAGATACGCAGTATTTT,CASSLGRPSTDTQYF
.,TRBV18,TRBJ2-5,TRBD2,TGTGCCAGCTCACCAGGCCTAGCGGGAGGAGAGACCCAGTACTTC,CASSPGLAGGETQYF
.,TRBV2,TRBJ1-1,TRBD1,TGTGCCAGTCGGGTCGACAGGGTGAACACTGAAGCTTTCTTT,CASRVDRVNTEAFF
.,TRBV7-2,TRBJ2-7,TRBD1,TGTGCCAGCAGAGACAGGGGGCACGAGCAGTACTTC,CASRDRGHEQYF
.,TRBV15,TRBJ1-2,.,TGTGCCACCAGCTACGGGGTTGGGGCTAACTATGGCTACACCTTC,CATSYGVGANYGYTF
.,TRBV6-6,TRBJ2-1,TRBD2,TGTGCCAGCAGTTACCTCTCCCGCGGGAGCAATGAGCAGTTCTTC,CASSYLSRGSNEQFF
.,TRBV5-1,TRBJ2-5,.,TGCGCCAGCAGTATGATGGGGTTCCCCCTCCAAGAGACCCAGTACTTC,CASSMMGFPLQETQYF
.,TRBV9,TRBJ2-2,TRBD2,TGTGCCAGCAGCGTAGTAGGGCTAGCGGGAGGAATCACCGGGGAGCTGTTTTTT,CASSVVGLAGGITGELFF
once,TRBV5-6,TRBJ2-2,TRBD1,TGTGCCAGCAGCGCCACAGGGGCCACCGGGGAGCTGTTTTTT,CASSATGATGELFF
.,TRBV5-4,TRBJ2-3,.,TGTGCCAGCAGCTTGGATGCAGATACGCAGTATTTT,CASSLDADTQYF
.,TRBV6-6,TRBJ2-1,TRBD1,TGTGCCAGCTGCAACTACAGGGGATCGGATCTTAATGAGCAGTTCTTC,CASCNYRGSDLNEQFF
.,TRBV7-3,TRBJ2-6,TRBD2,TGTGCCAGCAGCTTAGCGGGAGGCCGCTCTGGGGCCAACGTCCTGACTTTC,CASSLAGGRSGANVLTF
.,TRBV4-3,TRBJ2-1,.,TGCGCCAGCAGCAGCCACCCCCGGGGCCAGCAGTTCTTC,CASSSHPRGQQFF
.,TRBV6-6,TRBJ1-2,.,TGTGCCAGCAGTGTCACAGGAAACTATGGCTACACCTTC,CASSVTGNYGYTF
.,TRBV4-3,TRBJ1-4,.,TGCGCCAGCAGTTTGGCTACTAATGAAAAACTGTTTTTT,CASSLATNEKLFF
.,TRBV10-3,TRBJ2-3,TRBD2,TGTGCCATCAGTCGGGGACTAGCGGGAGTGGGCACAGATACGCAGTATTTT,CAISRGLAGVGTDTQYF
.,TRBV19,TRBJ1-5,.,TGTGCCAGTAGTCCCCCCTCAGGGGACTGGAGCAATCAGCCCCAGCATTTT,CASSPPSGDWSNQPQHF
.,TRBV11-2,TRBJ1-4,TRBD1,TGTGCCAGCAGCAATCCTCATCGGACAGGGAATGAAAAACTGTTTTTT,CASSNPHRTGNEKLFF
.,TRBV7-6,TRBJ1-5,.,TGTGCCAGCAGCTCGCCGTTCGGTCCCCAGCATTTT,CASSSPFGPQHF
.,TRBV9,TRBJ1-2,TRBD1,TGTGCCAGCAGCGAGGGGGCCGGGAGCGGAGGCTACACCTTC,CASSEGAGSGGYTF
.,TRBV7-2,TRBJ1-4,TRBD1,TGTGCCAGCAGCTTATTTGGGACAGGGGGAAAACTGTTTTTT,CASSLFGTGGKLFF
.,TRBV4-2,TRBJ2-5,.,TGTGCCAGCAGCCAGGGCGAAGGGGGTCGAGAGACCCAGTACTTC,CASSQGEGGRETQYF
.,TRBV5-5,TRBJ1-5,.,TGTGCCAGCAACGTTGGGGGACTTGGTGGGGTTAATCAGCCCCAGCATTTT,CASNVGGLGGVNQPQHF
.,TRBV5-1,TRBJ2-3,.,TGCGCCAGCAGCTTGGAACGTAGGTATGATACGCAGTATTTT,CASSLERRYDTQYF
once,TRBV30,TRBJ2-5,.,TGTGCCTGGAGTGTATTTGGGGGTTCCTTCGAGACCCAGTACTTC,CAWSVFGGSFETQYF
few,TRBV28,TRBJ2-2,.,TGTGCCAGCAGTCCCGGACATTCCGGGGAGCTGTTTTTT,CASSPGHSGELFF
once,TRBV2,TRBJ1-1,.,TGTGCCAGCAGCCTCGACGGAAACACTGAAGCTTTCTTT,CASSLDGNTEAFF
.,TRBV7-9,TRBJ1-1,.,TGTGCCAGCAGCACCGAAGGGGTGGGCACTGAAGCTTTCTTT,CASSTEGVGTEAFF
.,TRBV18,TRBJ1-4,TRBD1,TGTGCCAGCTCACCAGACAGGGATGAAAAACTGTTTTTT,CASSPDRDEKLFF
.,TRBV29-1,TRBJ2-7,.,TGCAGCGTTGTTGGTCAGAGCTCCTACGAGCAGTACTTC,CSVVGQSSYEQYF
.,TRBV11-3,TRBJ2-5,.,TGTGCCAGCAGGGGAGCCCAAGAGACCCAGTACTTC,CASRGAQETQYF
.,TRBV27,TRBJ1-5,TRBD1,TGTGCCAGCAGGGGATTGACAGGGAGGCCCCAGCATTTT,CASRGLTGRPQHF
.,TRBV5-4,TRBJ2-5,.,TGTGCCAGCAGCTTTAGGAGGAGCCAAGAGACCCAGTACTTC,CASSFRRSQETQYF
few,TRBV2,TRBJ2-1,.,TGTGCCAGCAGTGAAGACACCAATGAGCAGTTCTTC,CASSEDTNEQFF
.,TRBV30,TRBJ2-2,.,TGTGCCTGGAGAACCCCAGGGCAGACCACCGGGGAGCTGTTTTTT,CAWRTPGQTTGELFF
.,TRBV12-2,TRBJ2-7,.,TGTGCAAGTCGCTTAGTCAACAGGGGTTCCTACGAGCAGTACTTC,CASRLVNRGSYEQYF
.,TRBV5-6,TRBJ2-5,TRBD1,TGTGCCAGCAGCTCTCAGACCGGGACAGGGCGGACCCAGTACTTC,CASSSQTGTGRTQYF
.,TRBV6-6,TRBJ2-5,TRBD1,TGTGCCAGCAGGAACCGACAGGGTGATGAGACCCAGTACTTC,CASRNRQGDETQYF
once,TRBV4-1,TRBJ2-3,TRBD2,TGCGCCAGCAGCCAAGCCTTTTTAGCGGGAGTTCCAGATACGCAGTATTTT,CASSQAFLAGVPDTQYF
.,TRBV4-1,TRBJ1-2,.,TGCGCCAGCAGCCAAGAGAGGACCGGACGGGTGCGAGAGGGCTACACCTTC,CASSQERTGRVREGYTF
.,TRBV6-5,TRBJ1-2,.,TGTGCCAGCAGTGACAGCGCTAGGGGGGGCTACACCTTC,CASSDSARGGYTF
.,TRBV7-9,TRBJ2-7,TRBD2,TGTGCCAGCAGCTTATCAGCGGGATCCGACGAGCAGTACTTC,CASSLSAGSDEQYF
.,TRBV30,TRBJ2-6,TRBD1,TGTGCCTGGAGTATAGGGGGCCACTCTGGGGCCAACGTCCTGACTTTC,CAWSIGGHSGANVLTF
.,TRBV6-1,TRBJ1-1,.,TGTGCCAGCAGTGAAGCGGGGGCCCTCGCCGCTTTCTTT,CASSEAGALAAFF
.,TRBV6-1,TRBJ2-6,.,TGTGCCAGCGGGGACATACTCTCTGGGGCCAACGTCCTGACTTTC,CASGDILSGANVLTF
.,TRBV7-9,TRBJ1-2,.,TGTGCCAGCAGCTACCAGGGATTCAACTATGGCTACACCTTC,CASSYQGFNYGYTF
.,TRBV7-9,TRBJ2-1,TRBD2,TGTGCCAGCAGCCTAGATAGCGGGAGAGATAATGAGCAGTTCTTC,CASSLDSGRDNEQFF
.,TRBV7-9,TRBJ2-2,TRBD2,TGTGCCAGCAGCTTAGAAATGGGACTAGCGGGACCCGGGGAGCTGTTTTTT,CASSLEMGLAGPGELFF
.,TRBV7-9,TRBJ2-7,TRBD2,TGTGCCAGCGTAGCGGGAGGCTCCTACGAGCAGTACTTC,CASVAGGSYEQYF